Listed here are 17 T cell receptor beta chains from one sample, sequenced in a study of blood T cell repertoires in COVID-19. Sequencing was performed with immunoSEQ multiplex PCR; in TCRdb, only in-frame clones are kept and a portion is missing. The sample lists fewer than 500,000 clones, around 89% occurring once. Sequenced material: PBMCs or T cells enriched from blood (not recorded which). The receptors stem from a man aged 25-40 years who had recovered from COVID-19.

The chain carries TRBV3-1 (or the pseudogene TRBV3-2) and TRBJ1-6; D gene unclear. CDR1 is LGHDT, CDR2 YNNKEL, per germline (reference sequence). The V end lost 1 base, the J end lost 7 bases, and 2 bases lay between the germline ends. The CDR3 length is 12 residues. CDR3 amino acids: CASSQANSPLHF. The DNA of the CDR3 is TGTGCCAGCAGCCAAGCAAATTCACCCCTCCACTTT.

The rearrangement links TRBV4-1 to TRBJ1-2; D possibly corresponds to TRBD1 (6 bases). The length of the CDR3 is 15 residues. V was clipped by 3 bases and J by 7 bases, with 18 bases between them. Germline CDR1 MGHRA, CDR2 YSYEKL. The CDR3 sequence is CASSHPGHVESGYTF. Written as DNA, the CDR3 is TGCGCCAGCAGCCACCCGGGACATGTGGAGTCTGGCTACACCTTC.

The rearrangement uses TRBV7-8 and TRBJ2-5, with D possibly being TRBD1 (5 bases). The CDR3 runs 15 residues. Germline CDR1 reads SGHVS; CDR2 reads FQNEAQ. V lost 1 base and J 2 bases, leaving 11 bases between the germline ends. The CDR3 sequence: CASSLVGLTQETQYF. The CDR3 nucleotides are TGTGCCAGCAGCTTAGTGGGGCTAACACAAGAGACCCAGTACTTC.

This rearrangement joins TRBV2 to TRBJ2-5, with D possibly being TRBD1 (5 bases). This CDR3 is 14 amino acids long. With 6 bases removed from V and 4 bases from J, the gap between germline ends came to 15 bases. Looked up from germline, CDR1 is SNHLY and CDR2 is FYNNEI. In nucleotides, the CDR3 is TGTGCCAGCAGAAGCATCCAGGGTACAGAGACCCAGTACTTC. Its translation: CASRSIQGTETQYF.

V and J are TRBV6-4 and TRBJ1-5; tentative D call: TRBD1 (5 bases). V gave up 3 bases and J gave up 0 bases, with 15 bases separating them. CDR1 and CDR2 (germline): MRHNA, SNTAGT. The CDR3 contains 17 residues. The CDR3 here is CASSEKEGNYSNQPQHF. Written as DNA, the CDR3 is TGTGCCAGCAGTGAGAAGGAGGGGAATTATAGCAATCAGCCCCAGCATTTT.

The J gene is TRBJ2-7, the V gene TRBV4-2; 8 positions match TRBD1. This CDR3 spans 15 amino acids. Germline CDR1 reads LGHNA; CDR2 reads YNFKEQ. V trimming: 0 bases; J trimming: 3 bases; junction bases outside the gene matches: 4. CDR3 bases: TGTGCCAGCAGCCAAGAGGGGACAGGCCTCTACGAGCAGTACTTC. It encodes CASSQEGTGLYEQYF.

V gene TRBV4-1 combines with J gene TRBJ2-7; a weak D match, TRBD1 (6 bases). This CDR3 is 15 amino acids long. The ends were cut back, 0 bases at V and 0 bases at J, with 9 bases in the middle. In germline, CDR1 is MGHRA, CDR2 YSYEKL. DNA of the CDR3: TGCGCCAGCAGCCAAGAGAACAGGGCCTCCTACGAGCAGTACTTC. Translated: CASSQENRASYEQYF.

V is TRBV28 and J is TRBJ1-1; 10 nucleotides match TRBD1. Losses at the gene ends were 10 bases for V and 4 bases for J; bases not matched to a gene: 3. The CDR3 length is 12 residues. Germline values: CDR1 MDHEN, CDR2 SYDVKM. The CDR3 sequence is CATRQGATEAFF. DNA of the CDR3: TGTGCCACCCGACAGGGGGCCACTGAAGCTTTCTTT.

The chain recombines TRBV7-9 with TRBJ2-1, with 7 bases fitting TRBD1. The CDR3 has 15 residues. Germline lookup yields CDR1 SEHNR and CDR2 FQNEAQ (reference sequence). Losses at the gene ends were 5 bases for V and 5 bases for J; bases not matched to a gene: 9. This CDR3 is CASSPRQGWHNEQFF. The CDR3 coding sequence is TGTGCCAGCAGCCCCCGACAGGGATGGCACAATGAGCAGTTCTTC.

The chain uses TRBV28 and TRBJ1-1, with D perhaps TRBD1 (5 bases). Germline V gene sequence: CDR1 MDHEN, CDR2 SYDVKM. The CDR3 has 12 residues. Trimming shortened V by 8 bases and J by 4 bases, and 11 bases separated the two germline ends. CDR3 amino acids: CASGRGFTEAFF. CDR3 DNA: TGTGCCAGCGGAAGGGGTTTCACTGAAGCTTTCTTT.

V gene TRBV28 combines with J gene TRBJ1-5; no definite D call. CDR3 size: 10 residues. With 4 bases removed from V and 8 bases from J, the gap between germline ends came to 3 bases. Germline CDR1 reads MDHEN; CDR2 reads SYDVKM. The CDR3 DNA reads as TGTGCCAGCAGTTACAAGCCCCAGCATTTT. Translated, it gives CASSYKPQHF.

The J gene is TRBJ1-2, the V gene TRBV6-4, with 12 nucleotides matching TRBD1. Germline V gene sequence: CDR1 MRHNA, CDR2 SNTAGT. This CDR3 is built from 15 residues. V lost 5 bases and J lost 8; bases outside the gene matches: 9. CDR3 residues: CASSKGQGARGGYTF. CDR3 coding DNA: TGTGCCAGCAGTAAGGGACAGGGGGCGCGAGGAGGCTACACCTTC.

This chain joins TRBV28 and TRBJ1-2, with 9 bases lining up with TRBD1. CDR1 and CDR2 from the germline V gene are MDHEN and SYDVKM. This CDR3 contains 15 residues. V trimming: 5 bases; J trimming: 4 bases; junction bases outside the gene matches: 8. The CDR3 region has the DNA TGTGCCAGCAGTAAACAGGGGGCTTCCTTCTATGGCTACACCTTC. Amino acids: CASSKQGASFYGYTF.

J is TRBJ2-7 and V is TRBV5-1, with D perhaps matching TRBD2 (6 bases). CDR1 and CDR2 (germline): SGHRS, YFSETQ. Between the trimmed V and J ends, which lost 1 base and 0 bases, there was a span of 11 bases. This CDR3 is 15 amino acids long. This chain's CDR3 is CASSLNWDSSYEQYF. The CDR3 bases are TGCGCCAGCAGCTTGAATTGGGACTCCTCCTACGAGCAGTACTTC.

J is TRBJ2-3 and V is TRBV5-1; the D gene is possibly TRBD1 (5 bases). Looked up from germline, CDR1 is SGHRS and CDR2 is YFSETQ. This CDR3 has 13 amino acids. The V gene lost 4 bases and the J gene lost 0 bases, with 6 bases spanning the gap. In nucleotides, the CDR3 is TGCGCCAGCAGCAGGGGTAGCACAGATACGCAGTATTTT. Protein: CASSRGSTDTQYF.

CDR3 protein: CASSQVGVAGLAVAKNIQYF. For the CDR3, the DNA is TGCGCCAGCAGCCAAGTGGGGGTGGCGGGCCTAGCGGTAGCCAAAAACATTCAGTACTTC. The chain links TRBV4-1 to TRBJ2-4; TRBD2 matches 7 bases. The V segment lost 1 base and the J segment 0 bases; nucleotides outside the gene matches: 15. This CDR3 is 20 amino acids long. Germline assignment: CDR1 MGHRA and CDR2 YSYEKL.

The CDR3 loop reads CASSPPGGRSTFF. CDR3 nucleotides: TGTGCCAGCAGTCCCCCGGGGGGGAGGTCTACTTTCTTT. The V and J genes are TRBV27 and TRBJ1-1, with D perhaps matching TRBD1 (5 bases). Germline V gives CDR1 MNHEY, CDR2 SMNVEV (reference sequence). The ends were cut back, 5 bases at V and 12 bases at J, with 19 bases in the middle. The CDR3 is 13 amino acids.